Listed here are 15 T cell receptor beta chains from one sample, sequenced in a study of OX40 agonist ivuxolimab in advanced cancers. Using immunoSEQ multiplex PCR, the repertoire was profiled, and TCRdb retains in-frame clones only, with some absent. The table lists around 70,000 clones, 83% of them singletons. The starting material was CD4+ or CD8+ T cells sorted from blood, obtained in a trial of the OX40 agonist ivuxolimab. Receptors originate from an adult with an advanced solid tumor such as melanoma, head and neck, liver or kidney cancer.

J is TRBJ2-7 and V is TRBV5-1; 10 bases are shared with TRBD2. Trimming took 0 bases from V and 12 from J; bases not matched to a gene: 21. This CDR3 region has 18 residues. Germline CDR1 reads SGHRS; CDR2 reads YFSETQ. CDR3 nucleotide sequence: TGCGCCAGCAGCTTGGGGCCTAGCGGGAGTGCGCTGTTAGGGGAACGGTACTTC. Protein sequence: CASSLGPSGSALLGERYF.

V usage is TRBV7-2 and J usage is TRBJ2-1, with unresolved D. Trimming took 2 bases from V and 5 from J, leaving 4 bases between them. CDR3 length equals 12 residues. Germline V gene lookup returns CDR1 SGHTA and CDR2 FQGNSA. The CDR3 nucleotides read TGTGCCAGCAGCTTATCAAACAATGAGCAGTTCTTC. Translating it yields CASSLSNNEQFF.

The chain couples TRBV19 to TRBJ2-1; 10 bases align to TRBD2. CDR1 is LNHDA and CDR2 is SQIVND in the germline V gene (reference sequence). The CDR3 totals 17 residues. Germline trimming cut 5 bases from V and 3 bases from J; bases unmatched to any gene: 10. CDR3 amino acids: CASSRLAGVGFYNEQFF. As DNA, the CDR3 is TGTGCCAGTAGTCGGCTAGCGGGAGTTGGATTCTACAATGAGCAGTTCTTC.

CDR3 amino acids: CASSRLAGGNTGELFF. The CDR3 DNA is TGTGCCAGCAGTCGACTAGCGGGAGGGAACACCGGGGAGCTGTTTTTT. The V gene is TRBV6-6, the J gene TRBJ2-2; the match to TRBD2 covers 13 bases. Germline CDR1 and CDR2: MNHNY and SVGAGI (reference sequence). V lost 5 bases to trimming and J lost 1 base; unmatched junction nucleotides: 1. The CDR3 covers 16 residues.

The chain joins TRBV7-9 to TRBJ1-2, with 11 bases identical to TRBD1. In germline, CDR1 is SEHNR, CDR2 FQNEAQ (reference sequence). The CDR3 has 17 amino acids. The V segment lost 5 bases and the J segment 0 bases; nucleotides outside the gene matches: 8. DNA for the CDR3: TGTGCCAGCAGCCGGACAGGGGGCACCATAGCTAACTATGGCTACACCTTC. Protein sequence: CASSRTGGTIANYGYTF.

J is TRBJ2-1 and V is TRBV6-4; 8 bases line up with TRBD2. This CDR3 has 14 residues. Per germline, CDR1 MRHNA and CDR2 SNTAGT. The J segment lost 9 bases and the V segment lost 4 bases, leaving 8 bases of the junction unmatched. DNA of the CDR3: TGTGCCAGCAGTGTAGGAGCGGGGGTCGGTGAGCAGTTCTTC. Protein product: CASSVGAGVGEQFF.

The V gene is TRBV5-1, the J gene TRBJ2-1, with 7 bases matching TRBD1. Trimming at V came to 4 bases and at J to 3 bases, leaving 7 bases not matched to a gene. Germline CDR1 reads SGHRS; CDR2 reads YFSETQ. The CDR3 has 15 residues. The CDR3 region is CASSQPGQNYNEQFF. The DNA for the CDR3 is TGCGCCAGCAGCCAACCGGGACAGAACTACAATGAGCAGTTCTTC. The full variable domain, in which reference TRBV5-1 and TRBJ2-1 provide the parts outside the CDR3, is KAGVTQTPRYLIKTRGQQVTLSCSPISGHRSVSWYQQTPGQGLQFLFEYFSETQRNKGNFPGRFSGRQFSNSRSEMNVSTLELGDSALYLCASSQPGQNYNEQFFGPGTRLTVL.

This clone was counted a few times. The chain couples TRBV6-1 to TRBJ1-1; D is perhaps TRBD1 (5 bases). CDR3 length equals 13 residues. Germline V gives CDR1 MNHNS, CDR2 SASEGT. Deletions cut 7 bases from V and 1 base from J, with 10 bases between. Written as DNA, the CDR3 is TGTGCCAGCAACACAGGAAAGAACACTGAAGCTTTCTTT. Amino acid sequence: CASNTGKNTEAFF.

This chain uses TRBV5-3 with TRBJ1-4; D not certain. TRBV5-3 counts as an open reading frame of uncertain function. V was pared by 2 bases and J by 8 bases, with 7 bases between. This CDR3 contains 12 residues. The CDR3 DNA sequence: TGTGCCAGAAGCTTTGCCGCGGAAAAACTGTTTTTT. Translating gives CARSFAAEKLFF.

CDR3 protein: CASSPNPGRGTDTGELFF. Here the CDR3 DNA reads TGTGCCAGCAGCCCGAACCCCGGCAGGGGGACGGACACCGGGGAGCTGTTTTTT. The chain is built from TRBV27 and TRBJ2-2; 7 bases align to TRBD1. The CDR3 extends over 18 amino acids. V lost 6 bases to trimming and J lost 3 bases; unmatched junction nucleotides: 16. The germline V gene encodes CDR1 MNHEY and CDR2 SMNVEV (reference sequence).

A single count supports this clone. The chain carries TRBV5-6 and TRBJ2-7, with 11 bases matching TRBD2. CDR3 length equals 15 residues. The germline V gene has CDR1 SGHDT and CDR2 YYEEEE. The V segment lost 2 bases and the J segment 6 bases; nucleotides outside the gene matches: 7. CDR3 in amino acids: CASSLLAGGPSEQYF. Written as DNA, the CDR3 is TGTGCCAGCAGCTTATTAGCGGGAGGGCCGTCCGAGCAGTACTTC. The full variable domain, its missing parts supplied by reference TRBV5-6 and TRBJ2-7, is DAGVTQSPTHLIKTRGQQVTLRCSPKSGHDTVSWYQQALGQGPQFIFQYYEEEERQRGNFPDRFSGHQFPNYSSELNVNALLLGDSALYLCASSLLAGGPSEQYFGPGTRLTVT.

The V call is TRBV5-6, the J call TRBJ1-2; 8 positions match TRBD1. The CDR3 loop spans 14 amino acids. CDR1 SGHDT and CDR2 YYEEEE come from the germline V gene. Unmatched junction bases numbered 8, after V lost 4 bases and J lost 6 bases. The CDR3 coding sequence is TGTGCCAGCAGCGGGATGGGACAGGCTGATGGCTACACCTTC. Encoded protein: CASSGMGQADGYTF.

The chain recombines TRBV19 with TRBJ2-1; 8 bases are shared with TRBD1. CDR1 LNHDA and CDR2 SQIVND come from the germline V gene (reference sequence). The CDR3 is 15 residues long. V lost 2 bases and J lost 7; bases outside the gene matches: 7. The CDR3 here is CASSIQVQGGNEQFF. In DNA, the CDR3 is TGTGCCAGTAGTATACAGGTACAGGGGGGAAATGAGCAGTTCTTC.

The rearrangement uses TRBV4-1 and TRBJ2-7; 8 nucleotides align to TRBD1. J was trimmed by 3 bases and V by 5 bases; bases with no gene match: 3. CDR1 and CDR2 from the germline V gene are MGHRA and YSYEKL. This CDR3 comprises 13 residues. The CDR3 coding sequence is TGCGCCAGCAGCAAGGACAGGGTCTACGAGCAGTACTTC. Amino acid sequence: CASSKDRVYEQYF.

The chain joins TRBV6-5 to TRBJ1-3; TRBD1 is a possible D gene (5 bases). Trimming took 4 bases from V and 0 from J, leaving 10 bases between them. From germline, CDR1 is MNHEY and CDR2 SVGAGI. The CDR3 loop spans 15 amino acids. The CDR3 coding sequence is TGTGCCAGCAGTTTGGGCACAGGCTCTGGAAACACCATATATTTT. Translation: CASSLGTGSGNTIYF.